This TCR beta chain was found in a study of response to subunit inactivated influenza vaccine. The study, taken as a whole, reports: With each seasonal influenza vaccination, the authors suggested, few new T cells are recruited.

Germline V gives CDR1 KGHSH, CDR2 LQKENI. Unmatched junction bases numbered 11, after V lost 3 bases and J lost 5 bases. CDR3 length equals 17 residues. This clonotype came up a few times. What it binds is not known. TCRdb independently ran MiXCR on the RT-PCR reads; one entry per CDR3 protein. The sample gives about 300,000 distinct CDR3 sequences, 20% to 25% of which show up once; 10% is in the top ten. The sequence was obtained from a man in his fifties or sixties who received an inactivated influenza vaccine. V usage is TRBV18 and J usage is TRBJ2-7, with 12 bases fitting TRBD2. This sample comprised PBMCs from blood, obtained approximately 22 months after vaccination. As DNA, the CDR3 is TGTGCCAGCTCACCGAACAGACTAGCGGGAGTTTACAACGAGCAGTACTTC. Protein: CASSPNRLAGVYNEQYF. Together with reference TRBV18 and TRBJ2-7, the CDR3 gives the full variable domain: NAGVMQNPRHLVRRRGQEARLRCSPMKGHSHVYWYRQLPEEGLKFMVYLQKENIIDESGMPKERFSAEFPKEGPSILRIQQVVRGDSAAYFCASSPNRLAGVYNEQYFGPGTRLTVT.